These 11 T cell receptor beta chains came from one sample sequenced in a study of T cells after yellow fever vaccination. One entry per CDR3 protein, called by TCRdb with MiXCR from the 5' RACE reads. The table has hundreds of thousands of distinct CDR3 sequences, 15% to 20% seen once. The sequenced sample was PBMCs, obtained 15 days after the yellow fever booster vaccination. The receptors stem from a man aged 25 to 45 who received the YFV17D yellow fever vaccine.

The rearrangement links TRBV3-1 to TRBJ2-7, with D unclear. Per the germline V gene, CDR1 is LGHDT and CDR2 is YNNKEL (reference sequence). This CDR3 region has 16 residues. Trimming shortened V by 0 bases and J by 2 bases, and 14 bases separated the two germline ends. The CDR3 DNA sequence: TGTGCCAGCAGCCAAGAAAAGCCCGGAGCAACCTACGAGCAGTACTTC. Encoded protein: CASSQEKPGATYEQYF.

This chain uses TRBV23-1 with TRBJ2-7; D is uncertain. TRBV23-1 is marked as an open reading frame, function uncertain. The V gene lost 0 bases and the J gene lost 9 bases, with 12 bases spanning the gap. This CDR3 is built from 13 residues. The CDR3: CASSQSYDPRQYF. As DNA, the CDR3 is TGCGCCAGCAGTCAATCCTATGACCCCCGGCAGTACTTC.

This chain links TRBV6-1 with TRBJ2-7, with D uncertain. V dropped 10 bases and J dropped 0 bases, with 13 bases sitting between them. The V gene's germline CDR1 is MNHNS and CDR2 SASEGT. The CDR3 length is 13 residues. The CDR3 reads CATSRTSSYEQYF. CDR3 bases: TGTGCCACCTCACGAACGAGCTCCTACGAGCAGTACTTC.

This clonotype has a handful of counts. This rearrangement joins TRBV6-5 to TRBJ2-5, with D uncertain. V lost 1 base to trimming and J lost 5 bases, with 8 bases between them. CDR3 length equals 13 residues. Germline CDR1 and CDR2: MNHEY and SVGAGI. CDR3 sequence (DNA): TGTGCCAGCAGTTACTTTTGGGGTGAGACCCAGTACTTC. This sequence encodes CASSYFWGETQYF.

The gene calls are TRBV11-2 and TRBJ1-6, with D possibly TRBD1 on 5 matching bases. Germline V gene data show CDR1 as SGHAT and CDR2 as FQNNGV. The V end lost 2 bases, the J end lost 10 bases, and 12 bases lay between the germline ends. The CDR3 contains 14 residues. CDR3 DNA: TGTGCCAGCAGCTTACAGGGTAGAGGATCACCCCTCCACTTT. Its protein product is CASSLQGRGSPLHF.

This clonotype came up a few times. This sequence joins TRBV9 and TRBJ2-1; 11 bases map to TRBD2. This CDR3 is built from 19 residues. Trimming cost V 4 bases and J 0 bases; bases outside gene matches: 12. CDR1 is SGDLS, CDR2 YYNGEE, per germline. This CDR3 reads CASSLHPIGTSGSYNEQFF. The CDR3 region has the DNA TGTGCCAGCAGCTTACACCCCATCGGGACTAGCGGCTCCTACAATGAGCAGTTCTTC. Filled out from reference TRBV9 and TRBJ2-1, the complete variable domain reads DSGVTQTPKHLITATGQRVTLRCSPRSGDLSVYWYQQSLDQGLQFLIQYYNGEERAKGNILERFSAQQFPDLHSELNLSSLELGDSALYFCASSLHPIGTSGSYNEQFFGPGTRLTVL.

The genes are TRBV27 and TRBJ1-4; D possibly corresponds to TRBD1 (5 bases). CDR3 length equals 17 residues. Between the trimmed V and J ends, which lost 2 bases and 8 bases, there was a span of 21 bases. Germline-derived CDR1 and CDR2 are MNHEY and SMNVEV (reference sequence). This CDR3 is CASSLEGQGILREKLFF. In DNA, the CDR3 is TGTGCCAGCAGTTTAGAGGGCCAGGGCATTTTAAGAGAAAAACTGTTTTTT.

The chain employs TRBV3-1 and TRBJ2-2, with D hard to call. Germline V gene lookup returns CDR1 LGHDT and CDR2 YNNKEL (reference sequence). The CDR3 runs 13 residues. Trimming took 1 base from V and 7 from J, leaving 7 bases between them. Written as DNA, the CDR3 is TGTGCCAGCAGCCAAGGAGTAGGCGGGGAGCTGTTTTTT. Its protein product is CASSQGVGGELFF.

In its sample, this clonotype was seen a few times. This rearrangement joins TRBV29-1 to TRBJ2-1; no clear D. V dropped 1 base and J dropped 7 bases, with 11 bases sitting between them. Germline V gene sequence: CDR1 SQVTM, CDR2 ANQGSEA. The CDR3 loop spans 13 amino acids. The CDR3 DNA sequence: TGCAGCGTTGAAGGCCCTAACACGAATGAGCAGTTCTTC. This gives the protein CSVEGPNTNEQFF.

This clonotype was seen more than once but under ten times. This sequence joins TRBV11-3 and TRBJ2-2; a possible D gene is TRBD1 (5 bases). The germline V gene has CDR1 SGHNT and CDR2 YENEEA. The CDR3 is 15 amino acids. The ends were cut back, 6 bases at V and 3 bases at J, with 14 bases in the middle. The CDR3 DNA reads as TGTGCCAGCAGTCGATCAGGGCTGGACACCGGGGAGCTGTTTTTT. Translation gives CASSRSGLDTGELFF.

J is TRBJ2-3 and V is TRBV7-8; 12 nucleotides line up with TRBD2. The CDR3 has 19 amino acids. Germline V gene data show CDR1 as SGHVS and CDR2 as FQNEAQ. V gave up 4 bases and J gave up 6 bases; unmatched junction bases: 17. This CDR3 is CASSSGTGSGTSGLDTQYF. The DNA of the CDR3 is TGTGCCAGCAGCTCCGGGACAGGTTCCGGGACTAGCGGGTTGGATACGCAGTATTTT.